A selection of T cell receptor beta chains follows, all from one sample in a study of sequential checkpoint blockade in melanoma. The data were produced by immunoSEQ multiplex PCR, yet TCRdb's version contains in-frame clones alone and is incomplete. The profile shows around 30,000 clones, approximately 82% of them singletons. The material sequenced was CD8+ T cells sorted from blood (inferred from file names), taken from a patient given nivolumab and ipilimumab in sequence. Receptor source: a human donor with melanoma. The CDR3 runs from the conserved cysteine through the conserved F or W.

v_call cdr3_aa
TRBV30 CAWSRGLVPYEQYF
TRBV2 CASSRGGRGTDTQYF
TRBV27 CASRGGPRTYGYTF
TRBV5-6 CASSLGTGQAFF
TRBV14 CASSQVSPLVAGATNEKLFF
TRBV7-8 CASSSGGPYNEQFF
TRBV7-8 CASSLGAFNLFF
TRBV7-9 CASSLLRNGDTQYF
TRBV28 CASEQGWGTDTQYF
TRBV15 CATGTSGLSSYEQYF
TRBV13 CASSLVNGPSGYNEQFF
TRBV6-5 CASSNGVAETQYF
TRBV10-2 CASSDQREDLYEQYF
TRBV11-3 CASSVTGRNLETQYF
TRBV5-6 CASSLGEAGVFWDEQFF
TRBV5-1 CASSSGLAGGPDEQFF
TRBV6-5 CASSFPGLRREQYF
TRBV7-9 CASSSTGFGEKLFF
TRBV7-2 CASSSWASPTYEQYF
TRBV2 CAGEPGGLAAQETQYF
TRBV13 CASSPEGSILHEQYF
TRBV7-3 CASSLQGQGADEQFF
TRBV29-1 CSVRVGGTNEKLFF
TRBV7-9 CASSSGGNEQFF
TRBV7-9 CASSSYERGNYNEQFF
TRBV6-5 CASSLEAQGSEAFF
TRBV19 CASSDYYEQYF
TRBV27 CASSLTEPNMDNEQFF
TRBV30 CAWGQGTSVGYTF
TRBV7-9 CASSLVSGSYGYTF
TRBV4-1 CASSLGRSSASTDTQYF
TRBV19 CASSIGGNEQFF
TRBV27 CASLSLAGDGQTHHNEQFF
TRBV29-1 CSVEDRRGAFEAFF
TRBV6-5 CASSPRVADGYTF